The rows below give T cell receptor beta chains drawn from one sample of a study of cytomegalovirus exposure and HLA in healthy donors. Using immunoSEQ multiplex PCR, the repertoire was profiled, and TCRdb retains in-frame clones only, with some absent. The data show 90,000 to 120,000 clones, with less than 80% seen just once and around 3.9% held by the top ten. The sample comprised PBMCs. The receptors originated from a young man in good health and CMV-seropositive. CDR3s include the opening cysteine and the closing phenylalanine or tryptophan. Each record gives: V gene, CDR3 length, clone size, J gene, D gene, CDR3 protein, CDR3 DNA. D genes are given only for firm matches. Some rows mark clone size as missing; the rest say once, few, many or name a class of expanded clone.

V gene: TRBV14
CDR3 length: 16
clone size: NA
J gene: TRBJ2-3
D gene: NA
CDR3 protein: CASSLRLAPSTDTQYF
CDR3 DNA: TGTGCCAGCAGCCTCCGGCTAGCGCCCAGCACAGATACGCAGTATTTT

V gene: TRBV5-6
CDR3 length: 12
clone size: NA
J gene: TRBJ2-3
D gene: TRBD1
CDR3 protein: CASSPRGPREYF
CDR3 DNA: TGTGCCAGCAGCCCGAGGGGGCCCCGTGAGTATTTT

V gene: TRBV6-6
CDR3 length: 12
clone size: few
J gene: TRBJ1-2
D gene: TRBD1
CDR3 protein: CASTAEGAGYTF
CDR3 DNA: TGTGCCAGCACCGCGGAGGGGGCTGGCTACACCTTC

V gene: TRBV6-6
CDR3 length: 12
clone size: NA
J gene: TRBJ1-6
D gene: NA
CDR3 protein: CASSASNSPLHF
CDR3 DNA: TGTGCCAGCTCAGCTAGTAATTCACCCCTCCACTTT

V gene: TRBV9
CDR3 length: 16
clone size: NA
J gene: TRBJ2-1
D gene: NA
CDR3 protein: CASSPGLRSSYNEQFF
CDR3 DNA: TGTGCCAGCAGCCCCGGACTCAGGAGCTCCTACAATGAGCAGTTCTTC

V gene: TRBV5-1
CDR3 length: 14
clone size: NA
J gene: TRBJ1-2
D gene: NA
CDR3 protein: CASKVTTGNYGYTF
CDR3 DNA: TGCGCCAGCAAGGTGACGACGGGTAACTATGGCTACACCTTC

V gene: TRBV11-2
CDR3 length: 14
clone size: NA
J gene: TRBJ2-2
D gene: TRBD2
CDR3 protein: CASSASGGVGELFF
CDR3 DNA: TGTGCCAGCAGCGCTAGCGGGGGGGTCGGGGAGCTGTTTTTT

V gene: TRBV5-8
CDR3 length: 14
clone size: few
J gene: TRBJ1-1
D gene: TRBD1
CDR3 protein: CASSPGQKNTEAFF
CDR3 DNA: TGTGCCAGCAGCCCGGGACAGAAGAACACTGAAGCTTTCTTT

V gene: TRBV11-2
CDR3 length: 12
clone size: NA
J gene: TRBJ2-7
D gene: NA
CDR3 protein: CASSSQYYEQYF
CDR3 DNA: TGTGCCAGCAGCTCGCAGTACTACGAGCAGTACTTC

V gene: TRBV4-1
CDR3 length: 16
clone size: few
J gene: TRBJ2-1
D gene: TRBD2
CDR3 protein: CASSQETSGGWYEQFF
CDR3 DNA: TGCGCCAGCAGCCAAGAGACTAGCGGGGGGTGGTATGAGCAGTTCTTC

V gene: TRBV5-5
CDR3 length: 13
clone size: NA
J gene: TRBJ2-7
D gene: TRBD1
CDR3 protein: CASRRTGGYEQYF
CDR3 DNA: TGTGCCAGCAGACGGACAGGGGGCTACGAGCAGTACTTC

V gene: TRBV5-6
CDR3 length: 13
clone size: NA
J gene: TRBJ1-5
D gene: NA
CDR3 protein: CASSQTPNQPQHF
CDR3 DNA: TGTGCCAGCAGCCAGACACCAAATCAGCCCCAGCATTTT

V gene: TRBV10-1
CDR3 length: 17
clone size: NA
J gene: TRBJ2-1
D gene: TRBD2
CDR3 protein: CASSGTSGGQLYNEQFF
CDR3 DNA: TGCGCCAGCAGTGGAACTAGCGGGGGGCAACTCTACAATGAGCAGTTCTTC

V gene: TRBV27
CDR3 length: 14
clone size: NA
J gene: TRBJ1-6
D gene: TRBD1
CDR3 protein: CASRPGQPNSPLHF
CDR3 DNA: TGTGCCAGCAGGCCGGGACAGCCTAATTCACCCCTCCACTTT

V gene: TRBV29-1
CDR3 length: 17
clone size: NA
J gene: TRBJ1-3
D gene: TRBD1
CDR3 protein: CSVETWDSLFGGNTIYF
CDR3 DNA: TGCAGCGTAGAAACTTGGGACAGCCTTTTCGGCGGAAACACCATATATTTT

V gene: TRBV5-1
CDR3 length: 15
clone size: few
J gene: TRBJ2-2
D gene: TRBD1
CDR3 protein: CASSLRDRGSGELFF
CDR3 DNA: TGCGCCAGCAGCTTGCGGGACAGGGGTTCCGGGGAGCTGTTTTTT

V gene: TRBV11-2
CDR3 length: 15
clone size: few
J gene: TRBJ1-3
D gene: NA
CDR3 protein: CASSSQGVSGNTIYF
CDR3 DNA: TGTGCCAGCAGCTCGCAGGGTGTATCTGGAAACACCATATATTTT

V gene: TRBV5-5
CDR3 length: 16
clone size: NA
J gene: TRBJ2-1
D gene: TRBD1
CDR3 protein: CASSVGTEWGRHEQFF
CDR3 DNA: TGTGCCAGCAGCGTTGGGACAGAGTGGGGTAGGCATGAGCAGTTCTTC

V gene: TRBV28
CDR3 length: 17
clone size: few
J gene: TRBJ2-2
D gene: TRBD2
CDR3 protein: CASSLWVLAGGPGELFF
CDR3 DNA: TGTGCCAGCAGTTTATGGGTTCTAGCGGGGGGACCAGGGGAGCTGTTTTTT

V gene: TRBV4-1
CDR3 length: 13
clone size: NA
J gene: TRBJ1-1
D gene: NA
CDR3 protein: CASSQDRGTEAFF
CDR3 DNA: TGCGCCAGCAGCCAAGACAGGGGAACTGAAGCTTTCTTT

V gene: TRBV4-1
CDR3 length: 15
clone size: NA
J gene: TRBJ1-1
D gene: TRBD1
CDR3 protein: CASSRTGQGESEAFF
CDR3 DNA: TGCGCCAGCAGCCGAACCGGACAGGGAGAGTCTGAAGCTTTCTTT

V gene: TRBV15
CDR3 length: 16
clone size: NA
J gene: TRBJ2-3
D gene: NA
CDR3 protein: CATSRIPTSVPDTQYF
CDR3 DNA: TGTGCCACCAGCAGAATCCCGACTAGTGTCCCAGATACGCAGTATTTT

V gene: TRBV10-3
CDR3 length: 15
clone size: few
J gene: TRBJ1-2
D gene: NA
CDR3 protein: CAPRHGLAENYGYTF
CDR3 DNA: TGTGCCCCCCGCCACGGACTAGCTGAGAACTATGGCTACACCTTC

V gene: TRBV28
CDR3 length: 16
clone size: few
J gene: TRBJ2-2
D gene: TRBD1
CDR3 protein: CASSSGTGGLVGELFF
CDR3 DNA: TGTGCCAGCAGTAGTGGGACAGGGGGCCTAGTCGGGGAGCTGTTTTTT

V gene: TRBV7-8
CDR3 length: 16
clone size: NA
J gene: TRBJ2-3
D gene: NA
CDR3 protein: CASSYIGGGLTDTQYF
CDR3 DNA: TGTGCCAGCAGCTACATAGGCGGGGGCCTCACAGATACGCAGTATTTT

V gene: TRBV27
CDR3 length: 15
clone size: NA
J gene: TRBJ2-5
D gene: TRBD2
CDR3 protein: CASSKPAGGMETQYF
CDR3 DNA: TGTGCCAGCAGCAAACCAGCGGGGGGGATGGAGACCCAGTACTTC

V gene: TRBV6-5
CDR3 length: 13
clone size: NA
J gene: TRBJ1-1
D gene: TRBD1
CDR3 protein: CASSWDRNTEAFF
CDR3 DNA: TGTGCCAGCAGTTGGGACAGGAACACTGAAGCTTTCTTT

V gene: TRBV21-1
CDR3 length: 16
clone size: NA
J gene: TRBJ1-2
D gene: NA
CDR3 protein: CASSKALRQGAHGYTF
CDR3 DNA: TGTGCCAGCAGCAAAGCTCTGCGTCAGGGGGCCCATGGCTACACCTTC

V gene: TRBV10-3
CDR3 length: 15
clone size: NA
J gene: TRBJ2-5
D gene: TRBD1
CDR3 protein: CAISDQGAWEETQYF
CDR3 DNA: TGTGCCATCAGTGACCAGGGGGCGTGGGAGGAGACCCAGTACTTC

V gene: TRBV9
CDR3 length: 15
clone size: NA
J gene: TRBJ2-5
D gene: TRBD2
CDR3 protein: CASSTFGGAQETQYF
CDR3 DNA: TGTGCCAGCAGCACCTTCGGGGGGGCCCAAGAGACCCAGTACTTC

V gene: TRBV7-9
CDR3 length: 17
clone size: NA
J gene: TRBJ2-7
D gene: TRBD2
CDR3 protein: CASSLEVGRGRSYEQYF
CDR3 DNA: TGTGCCAGCAGCTTAGAGGTCGGGCGGGGGAGATCCTACGAGCAGTACTTC

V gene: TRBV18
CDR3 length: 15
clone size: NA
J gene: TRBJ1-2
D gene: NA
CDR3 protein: CASSPPGGLGYGYTF
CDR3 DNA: TGTGCCAGCTCACCACCGGGGGGACTAGGCTATGGCTACACCTTC

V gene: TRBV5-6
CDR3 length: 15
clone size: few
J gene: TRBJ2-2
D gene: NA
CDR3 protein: CASSLLYRAAGELFF
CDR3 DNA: TGTGCCAGCAGCTTACTTTACAGGGCGGCCGGGGAGCTGTTTTTT

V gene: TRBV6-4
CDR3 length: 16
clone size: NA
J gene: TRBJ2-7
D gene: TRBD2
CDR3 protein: CASSVLPFAGGCEQYF
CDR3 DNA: TGTGCCAGCAGTGTCCTCCCCTTTGCGGGGGGATGTGAGCAGTACTTC

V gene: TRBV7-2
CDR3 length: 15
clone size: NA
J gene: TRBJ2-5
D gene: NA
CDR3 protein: CASSPNRQSQETQYF
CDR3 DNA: TGTGCCAGCAGCCCGAACCGACAGAGCCAAGAGACCCAGTACTTC

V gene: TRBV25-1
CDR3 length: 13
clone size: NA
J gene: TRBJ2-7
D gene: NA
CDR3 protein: CATGETASYEQYF
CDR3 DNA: TGTGCCACCGGAGAGACTGCCTCCTACGAGCAGTACTTC

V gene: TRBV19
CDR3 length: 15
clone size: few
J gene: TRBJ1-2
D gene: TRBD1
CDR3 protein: CASKEGAGANYGYTF
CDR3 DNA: TGTGCCAGTAAGGAGGGGGCAGGGGCTAACTATGGCTACACCTTC

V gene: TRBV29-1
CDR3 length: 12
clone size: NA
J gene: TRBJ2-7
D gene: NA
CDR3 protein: CSVEDIYNEQYF
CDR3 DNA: TGCAGCGTTGAAGATATATACAACGAGCAGTACTTC

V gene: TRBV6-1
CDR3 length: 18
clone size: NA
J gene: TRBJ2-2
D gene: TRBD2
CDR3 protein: CASSDLAGGDRWTGELFF
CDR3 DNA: TGTGCCAGCAGTGACCTAGCGGGGGGTGATAGGTGGACCGGGGAGCTGTTTTTT